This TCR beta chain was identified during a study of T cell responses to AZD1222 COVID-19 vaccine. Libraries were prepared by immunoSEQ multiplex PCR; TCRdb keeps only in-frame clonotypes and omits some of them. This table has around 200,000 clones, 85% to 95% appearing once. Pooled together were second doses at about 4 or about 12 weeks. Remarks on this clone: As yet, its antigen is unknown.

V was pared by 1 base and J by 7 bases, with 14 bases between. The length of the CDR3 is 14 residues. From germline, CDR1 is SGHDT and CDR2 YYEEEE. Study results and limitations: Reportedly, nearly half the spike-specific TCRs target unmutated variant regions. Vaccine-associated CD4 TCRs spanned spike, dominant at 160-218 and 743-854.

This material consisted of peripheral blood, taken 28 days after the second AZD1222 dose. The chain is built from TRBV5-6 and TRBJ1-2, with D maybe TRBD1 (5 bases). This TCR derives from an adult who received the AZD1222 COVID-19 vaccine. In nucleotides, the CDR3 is TGTGCCAGCAGCTTGATCCGGGGGGTTGGTGGCTACACCTTC. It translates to CASSLIRGVGGYTF.